This is a list of T cell receptor beta chains from one sample in a study of beta chain features in type 1 diabetes. Here immunoSEQ multiplex PCR was the method, and the copy in TCRdb shows in-frame clones only, minus some. Counted here are hundreds of thousands of clones, 15% to 20% occurring once; the ten biggest clones make up about 0.025%. Sample: naive CD4+ T cells from blood. These receptors originate from a woman between 18 and 29 years old in good health. Each CDR3 is given with its conserved first and last residue. D genes are given only for firm matches. A row's size may be missing; if present it is once, few, many or a size class.

TGTGCCAGCAGCGTAGCATCCAACGGAGGCCGAAATGAAAAACTGTTTTTT | CASSVASNGGRNEKLFF | TRBV9 | - | TRBJ1-4 | few
TGCGCCAGCAGCTTAAGACAGGGGTACACCGGGGAGCTGTTTTTT | CASSLRQGYTGELFF | TRBV4-3 | TRBD1 | TRBJ2-2 | -
TGTGCCAGCAGCTTGGGCATGGGGCCCTACGAGCAGTACTTC | CASSLGMGPYEQYF | TRBV7-9 | - | TRBJ2-7 | few
TGCGCCAGCAGCTTGGACTTTGGTCAGGGGCTCTTGTACTTC | CASSLDFGQGLLYF | TRBV5-1 | - | TRBJ2-7 | few
TGTGCCAGCAGCTTAGTGGACCCCAGAGAGAACAATGAGCAGTTCTTC | CASSLVDPRENNEQFF | TRBV7-8 | - | TRBJ2-1 | -
TGTGCCAGCAGTCCCCTTCGGAGTGAGACCCAGTACTTC | CASSPLRSETQYF | TRBV27 | - | TRBJ2-5 | few
TGCAGTGCTCATGGACGGAACAAAGCTTTCTTT | CSAHGRNKAFF | TRBV20-1 | - | TRBJ1-1 | -
TGTGCCAGCACCCAAGCCCAGACGCATAATGAAAAACTGTTTTTT | CASTQAQTHNEKLFF | TRBV28 | - | TRBJ1-4 | -
TGTGCCAGCAGCGCCCGGACTAGCGGGAGTGTTAGACAGTACTTC | CASSARTSGSVRQYF | TRBV13 | TRBD2 | TRBJ2-7 | few
TGTGCCAGCAGCTCAAGGACTACCTACGAGCAGTACTTC | CASSSRTTYEQYF | TRBV7-9 | - | TRBJ2-7 | -
TGCGCCAGCAGCCAAGATCTGGCTAGCGGGAGTGCTGCGGCCAAAAACATTCAGTACTTC | CASSQDLASGSAAAKNIQYF | TRBV4-3 | TRBD2 | TRBJ2-4 | -
TGCGCCAGCAGCTTCGAAGCGAACACCGGGGAGCTGTTTTTT | CASSFEANTGELFF | TRBV5-1 | - | TRBJ2-2 | -
TGTGCCAGCAGCTTAGGCGGGAGGTACTCCTACGAGCAGTACTTC | CASSLGGRYSYEQYF | TRBV7-2 | TRBD2 | TRBJ2-7 | -
TGTGCCAGCAGGGCCGACAGGACCCTAAGCCGCTCTGGGGCCAACGTCCTGACTTTC | CASRADRTLSRSGANVLTF | TRBV2 | - | TRBJ2-6 | -
TGTGCCAGCAGCTTGGGGCCGCCTGGCGATGAGCAGTTCTTC | CASSLGPPGDEQFF | TRBV5-8 | - | TRBJ2-1 | few
TGCGCCAGCCGAAAGGAAGGGACCCAGTACTTC | CASRKEGTQYF | TRBV5-1 | - | TRBJ2-5 | few
TGTGCCAGCCATGGGACAGGAGCTAAGGAGCAGTACTTC | CASHGTGAKEQYF | TRBV6-1 | TRBD1 | TRBJ2-7 | few
TGTGCCAGCAGCTTGACCAGGGGGTTGGGGACTGAAGCTTTCTTT | CASSLTRGLGTEAFF | TRBV5-4 | TRBD1 | TRBJ1-1 | few
TGTGCCAGCAGCTCCCCCGGGCGGGCTGAAGCTTTCTTT | CASSSPGRAEAFF | TRBV28 | - | TRBJ1-1 | -
TGCGCCAGCCAAGCGCTAGCGGGGATCTCCTACGAGCAGTACTTC | CASQALAGISYEQYF | TRBV4-3 | TRBD2 | TRBJ2-7 | -
TGTGCCAGCAGCCCTCGCGGGGGCCTAGCGAATGAGCAGTTCTTC | CASSPRGGLANEQFF | TRBV7-9 | - | TRBJ2-1 | few
TGCGCCAGCTGCCGGGACACCCAAGAGACCCAGTACTTC | CASCRDTQETQYF | TRBV5-1 | - | TRBJ2-5 | -
TGTGCCAGCAGTTCCTCTCTGTTTTACGAGCAGTACTTC | CASSSSLFYEQYF | TRBV7-2 | - | TRBJ2-7 | -
TGTGCCAGCAGCCGACCGACAGCCCGATATGGCTACACCTTC | CASSRPTARYGYTF | TRBV6-6 | - | TRBJ1-2 | -
TGTGCCAGCAGCCAAGACAGGGTTGGAGAGACCCAGTACTTC | CASSQDRVGETQYF | TRBV4-2 | - | TRBJ2-5 | few
TGCGCCAGCAGCCAAGAAGGTGGAAACACCATATATTTT | CASSQEGGNTIYF | TRBV4-3 | - | TRBJ1-3 | -
TGTGCCATCAGTGAGTCGATGGGATATGGCTACACCTTC | CAISESMGYGYTF | TRBV10-3 | - | TRBJ1-2 | few
TGTGCCAGCAGCCGCGGGACGCGCATCGAAAAACTGTTTTTT | CASSRGTRIEKLFF | TRBV7-8 | - | TRBJ1-4 | few
TGTGCCAGCCTGGAGAATAGCGTTCTCGGTGGCAATGAGCAGTTCTTC | CASLENSVLGGNEQFF | TRBV7-8 | - | TRBJ2-1 | few
TGTGCCACCAGCAGAGAGGGTGCCCGGGGCAAAAACATTCAGTACTTC | CATSREGARGKNIQYF | TRBV15 | - | TRBJ2-4 | -
TGTGCCAGCAGCCGCTGGCGGGGCAATGAGCAGTTCTTC | CASSRWRGNEQFF | TRBV7-2 | - | TRBJ2-1 | -
TGTGCCAGCAGCGGAGGGACTAGCGGGACAGGAGCCTACAATGAGCAGTTCTTC | CASSGGTSGTGAYNEQFF | TRBV9 | TRBD2 | TRBJ2-1 | -
TGTGCCAGCAGTTCTGGGTTATCCTACGAGCAGTACTTC | CASSSGLSYEQYF | TRBV27 | - | TRBJ2-7 | once
TGTGCCAGCAGTTTGAGTTACTTGGGTGGGGACAGCTACGACTTC | CASSLSYLGGDSYDF | TRBV28 | TRBD1 | TRBJ2-7 | -
TGTGCCAGCAGCCCACTGGCGGGGTCTGGAAACACCATATATTTT | CASSPLAGSGNTIYF | TRBV5-6 | - | TRBJ1-3 | -
TGTGCCAGCAGCCTTCCTATAATGAGGGAAAACATTCAGTACTTC | CASSLPIMRENIQYF | TRBV9 | - | TRBJ2-4 | few
TGTGCCATCAAAGAGGGAGGTTTCAGGGATGAGCAGTTCTTC | CAIKEGGFRDEQFF | TRBV10-3 | - | TRBJ2-1 | few